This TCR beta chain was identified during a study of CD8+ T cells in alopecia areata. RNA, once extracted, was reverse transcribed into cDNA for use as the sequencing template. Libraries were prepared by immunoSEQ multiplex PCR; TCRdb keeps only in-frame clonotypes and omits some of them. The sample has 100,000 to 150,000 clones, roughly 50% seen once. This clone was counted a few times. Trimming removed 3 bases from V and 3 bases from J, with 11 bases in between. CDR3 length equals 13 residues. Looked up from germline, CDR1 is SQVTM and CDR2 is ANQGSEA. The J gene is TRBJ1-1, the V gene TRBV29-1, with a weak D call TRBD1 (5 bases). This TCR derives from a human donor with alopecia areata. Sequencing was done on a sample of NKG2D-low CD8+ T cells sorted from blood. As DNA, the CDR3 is TGCAGCGTTGAGGGGGGATCTTACACTGAAGCTTTCTTT. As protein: CSVEGGSYTEAFF. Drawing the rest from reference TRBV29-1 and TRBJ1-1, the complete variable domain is SAVISQKPSRDICQRGTSLTIQCQVDSQVTMMFWYRQQPGQSLTLIATANQGSEATYESGFVIDKFPISRPNLTFSTLTVSNMSPEDSSIYLCSVEGGSYTEAFFGQGTRLTVV.